This T cell receptor beta chain was observed in a study of shared clonotypes between healthy human individuals. Study-level points and caveats: Shared across several donors were approximately 5% of the naive CD4 clonotypes.

V lost 1 base to trimming and J lost 0 bases, with 7 bases between them. The CDR3 is made up of 16 amino acids. Per the germline V gene, CDR1 is SGHTA and CDR2 is FQGNSA. Of note for this clone: Its matching antigen is unknown.

CD45RA+ naive and CD45RA-negative memory subsets were separated from CD4+ cells. Profiling relied on immunoSEQ multiplex PCR, and the TCRdb table lists in-frame clones only, not all of them. Of some 200,000 clones in the sample, 90% to 95% were seen once. This chain uses TRBV7-2 with TRBJ2-6; D call uncertain. The clonotype was recovered from a woman aged 25 to 45 in good health. Sequenced input: naive CD4+ T cells sorted from blood. This sample's subset: CD45RA+ positively selected. The DNA for the CDR3 is TGTGCCAGCAGCTTAGATTCAGGCTCTGGGGCCAACGTCCTGACTTTC. This sequence encodes CASSLDSGSGANVLTF.